This TCR beta chain was retrieved from a study of monozygotic twins with inflammatory bowel disease. Study-level points and caveats: Healthy co-twins, by inverse Simpson, had higher TCRbeta diversity than their siblings with IBD. Part of the variability in patient repertoires may have come from differing immunosuppressive treatments.

Details on this clonotype: No antigen is known for it.

TCRdb re-analyzed the 5' RACE reads; it lists each CDR3 protein once, without DNA. This repertoire comprises about 130,000 distinct CDR3 sequences; its ten largest clones make up roughly 1.2%. From germline, CDR1 is SQVTM and CDR2 ANQGSEA. The CDR3 runs 14 residues. The material sequenced was blood. This chain connects TRBV29-1 to TRBJ2-3; TCRdb's assignment of TRBD1 cannot be checked, as there is no DNA. This receptor was obtained from a human donor with ulcerative colitis or Crohn's disease, or a healthy co-twin of an affected twin (not recorded which). CDR3 region: CSVATGQVSDTQYF.